The present entry profiles one T cell receptor (beta chain) with its context. This sample is drawn from a study of cytomegalovirus exposure and HLA in healthy donors. The V gene lost 0 bases and the J gene lost 0 bases, with 9 bases spanning the gap. CDR3 size: 17 residues. Germline V gene data show CDR1 as SNHLY and CDR2 as FYNNEI. A multiplex PCR was run with 60 Vbeta primers and 13 Jbeta primers. This table comes from immunoSEQ multiplex PCR, and its TCRdb copy is limited to in-frame clones, with some not included. The sample holds some 130,000 clones, approximately 78% seen once. The V and J genes are TRBV2 and TRBJ1-6; no definite D call. This clonotype originated in a woman aged 45-65 years in good health and CMV-seropositive. The sequenced material came from PBMCs. For the CDR3, the DNA is TGTGCCAGCAGTGAAGCGCCCTTGAGCTCCTATAATTCACCCCTCCACTTT. Its protein is CASSEAPLSSYNSPLHF. The full variable domain, in which reference TRBV2 and TRBJ1-6 provide the parts outside the CDR3, is EPEVTQTPSHQVTQMGQEVILRCVPISNHLYFYWYRQILGQKVEFLVSFYNNEISEKSEIFDDQFSVERPDGSNFTLKIRSTKLEDSAMYFCASSEAPLSSYNSPLHFGNGTRLTVT.